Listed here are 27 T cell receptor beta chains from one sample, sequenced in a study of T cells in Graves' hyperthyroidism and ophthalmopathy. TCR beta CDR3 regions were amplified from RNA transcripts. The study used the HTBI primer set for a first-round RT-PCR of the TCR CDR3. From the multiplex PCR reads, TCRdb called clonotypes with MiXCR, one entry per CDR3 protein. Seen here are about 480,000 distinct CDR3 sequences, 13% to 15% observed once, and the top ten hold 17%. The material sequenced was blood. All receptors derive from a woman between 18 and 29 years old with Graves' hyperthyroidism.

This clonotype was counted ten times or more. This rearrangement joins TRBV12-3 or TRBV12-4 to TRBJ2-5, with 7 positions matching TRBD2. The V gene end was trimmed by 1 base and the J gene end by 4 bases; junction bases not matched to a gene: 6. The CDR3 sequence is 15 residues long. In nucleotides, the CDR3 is TGTGCCAGCAGTTTAGTCGGGAGGTCAGCAGAGACCCAGTACTTC. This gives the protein CASSLVGRSAETQYF.

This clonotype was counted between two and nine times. CDR3 in amino acids: CASSRGEGAAGEAFF. Written as DNA, the CDR3 is TGCGCCAGCAGCCGAGGTGAAGGGGCGGCAGGTGAAGCTTTCTTT. This sequence joins TRBV4-1 and TRBJ1-1; weak D call: TRBD1 (5 bases). The CDR3 is 15 amino acids. CDR1 MGHRA and CDR2 YSYEKL come from the germline V gene. V was pared by 4 bases and J by 7 bases, with 19 bases between.

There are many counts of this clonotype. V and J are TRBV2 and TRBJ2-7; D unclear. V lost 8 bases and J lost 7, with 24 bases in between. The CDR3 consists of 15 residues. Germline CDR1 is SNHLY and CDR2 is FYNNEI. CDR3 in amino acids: CASLKGGRLRLEQYV. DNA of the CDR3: TGTGCCAGCTTAAAAGGTGGTAGACTTCGATTAGAGCAGTACGTC.

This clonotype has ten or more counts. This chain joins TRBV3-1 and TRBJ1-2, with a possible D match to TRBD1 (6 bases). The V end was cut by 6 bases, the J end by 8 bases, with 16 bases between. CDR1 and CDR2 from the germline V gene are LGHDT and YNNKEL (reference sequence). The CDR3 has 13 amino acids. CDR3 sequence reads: CASRDPGDRGYTF. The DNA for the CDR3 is TGTGCCAGCAGGGATCCAGGGGATCGGGGCTACACCTTC. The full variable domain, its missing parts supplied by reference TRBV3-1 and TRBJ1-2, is DTAVSQTPKYLVTQMGNDKSIKCEQNLGHDTMYWYKQDSKKFLKIMFSYNNKELIINETVPNRFSPKSPDKAHLNLHINSLELGDSAVYFCASRDPGDRGYTFGSGTRLTVV.

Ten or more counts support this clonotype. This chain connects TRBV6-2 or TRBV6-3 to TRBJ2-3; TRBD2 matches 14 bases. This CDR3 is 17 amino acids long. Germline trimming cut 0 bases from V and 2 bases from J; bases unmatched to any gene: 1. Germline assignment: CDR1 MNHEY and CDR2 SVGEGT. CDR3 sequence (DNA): TGTGCCAGCAGTTACTCGGGACTAGCGGGGGTCACAGATACGCAGTATTTT. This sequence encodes CASSYSGLAGVTDTQYF.

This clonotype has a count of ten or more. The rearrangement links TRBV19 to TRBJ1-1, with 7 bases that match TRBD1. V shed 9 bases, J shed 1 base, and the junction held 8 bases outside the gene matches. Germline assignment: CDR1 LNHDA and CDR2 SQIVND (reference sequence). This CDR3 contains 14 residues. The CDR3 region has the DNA TGTGCCAGCAGTTCCCGACAGGGGAACACTGAAGCTTTCTTT. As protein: CASSSRQGNTEAFF.

The CDR3 DNA follows: TGCAGTGCTAGTCCAGACAGGAACACCATATATTTT. Its protein product is CSASPDRNTIYF. The rearrangement joins TRBV20-1 to TRBJ1-3, with D possibly being TRBD1 (6 bases). CDR3 length equals 12 residues. Trimming took off 3 bases at V and 7 bases at J, with 10 bases between the two ends. Germline CDR1 is DFQATT and CDR2 is SNEGSKA (reference sequence).

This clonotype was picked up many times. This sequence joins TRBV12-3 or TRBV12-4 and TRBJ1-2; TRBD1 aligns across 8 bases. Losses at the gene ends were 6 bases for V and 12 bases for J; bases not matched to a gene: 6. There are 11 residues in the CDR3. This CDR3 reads CASSQQGGNTF. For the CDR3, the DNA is TGTGCCAGCAGCCAACAGGGGGGAAACACCTTC.

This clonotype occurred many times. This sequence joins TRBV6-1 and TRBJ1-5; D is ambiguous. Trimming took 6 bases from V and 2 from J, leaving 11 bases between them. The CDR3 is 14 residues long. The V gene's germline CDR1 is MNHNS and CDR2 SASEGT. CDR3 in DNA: TGTGCCAGCAGGGAGGTAGTGGGCAATCAGCCCCAGCATTTT. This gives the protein CASREVVGNQPQHF.

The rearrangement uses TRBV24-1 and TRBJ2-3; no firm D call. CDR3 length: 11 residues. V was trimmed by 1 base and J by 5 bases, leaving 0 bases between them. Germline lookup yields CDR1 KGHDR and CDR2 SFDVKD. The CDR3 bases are TGTGCCACCAGTGATTTAGATACGCAGTATTTT. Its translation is CATSDLDTQYF.

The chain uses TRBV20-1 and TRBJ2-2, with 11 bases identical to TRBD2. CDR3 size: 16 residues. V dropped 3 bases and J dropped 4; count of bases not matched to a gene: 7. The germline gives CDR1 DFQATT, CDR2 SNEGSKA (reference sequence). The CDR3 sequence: CSARVAGGIGTGELFF. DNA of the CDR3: TGCAGTGCTAGGGTAGCGGGAGGGATAGGCACCGGGGAGCTGTTTTTT.

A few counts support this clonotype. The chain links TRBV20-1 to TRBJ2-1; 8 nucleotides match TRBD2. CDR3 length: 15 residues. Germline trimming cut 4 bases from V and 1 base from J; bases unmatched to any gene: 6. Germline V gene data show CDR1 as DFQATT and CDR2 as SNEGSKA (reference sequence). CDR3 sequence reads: CSATEGTRSYNEQFF. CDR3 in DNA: TGCAGTGCTACCGAGGGGACTAGATCCTACAATGAGCAGTTCTTC.

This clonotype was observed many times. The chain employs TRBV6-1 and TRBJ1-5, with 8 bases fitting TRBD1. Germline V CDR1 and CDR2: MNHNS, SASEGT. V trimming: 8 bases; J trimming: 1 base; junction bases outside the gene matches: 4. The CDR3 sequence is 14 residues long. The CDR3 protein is CASSGTGSNQPQHF. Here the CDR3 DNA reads TGTGCCAGCTCAGGGACAGGAAGCAATCAGCCCCAGCATTTT.

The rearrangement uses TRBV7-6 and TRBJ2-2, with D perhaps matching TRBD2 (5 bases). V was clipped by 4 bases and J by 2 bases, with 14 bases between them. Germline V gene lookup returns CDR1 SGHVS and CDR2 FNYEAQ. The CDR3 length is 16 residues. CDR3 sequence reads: CASSYQEAANTGELFF. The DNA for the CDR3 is TGTGCCAGCAGCTACCAGGAGGCGGCCAACACCGGGGAGCTGTTTTTT.

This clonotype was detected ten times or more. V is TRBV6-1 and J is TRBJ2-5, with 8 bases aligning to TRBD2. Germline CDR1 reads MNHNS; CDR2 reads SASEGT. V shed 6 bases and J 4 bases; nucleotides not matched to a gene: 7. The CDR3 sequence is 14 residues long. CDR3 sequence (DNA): TGTGCCAGCAGACTTCGGACTAGCAGAGAGACCCAGTACTTC. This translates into CASRLRTSRETQYF.

DNA for the CDR3: TGCGCCAGCAGCTTGGGCTCACAGGGGGCACTCGGAAACACCATATATTTT. It codes for CASSLGSQGALGNTIYF. The rearrangement joins TRBV5-1 to TRBJ1-3, with 9 nucleotides matching TRBD1. This CDR3 comprises 17 residues. CDR1 is SGHRS and CDR2 is YFSETQ in the germline V gene. The V gene end was trimmed by 0 bases and the J gene end by 4 bases; junction bases not matched to a gene: 8.

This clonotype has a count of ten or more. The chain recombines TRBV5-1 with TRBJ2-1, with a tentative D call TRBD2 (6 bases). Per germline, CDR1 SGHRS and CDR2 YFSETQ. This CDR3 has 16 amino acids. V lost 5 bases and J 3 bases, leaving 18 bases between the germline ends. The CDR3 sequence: CASSPILGGDYNEQFF. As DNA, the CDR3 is TGCGCCAGCAGTCCAATCCTGGGAGGAGACTACAATGAGCAGTTCTTC.

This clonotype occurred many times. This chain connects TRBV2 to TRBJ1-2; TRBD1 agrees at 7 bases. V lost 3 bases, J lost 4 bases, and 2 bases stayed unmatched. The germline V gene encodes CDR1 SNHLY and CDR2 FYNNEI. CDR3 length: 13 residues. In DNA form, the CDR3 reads TGTGCCAGCAGTGAGACAGGGACCTATGGCTACACCTTC. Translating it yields CASSETGTYGYTF.

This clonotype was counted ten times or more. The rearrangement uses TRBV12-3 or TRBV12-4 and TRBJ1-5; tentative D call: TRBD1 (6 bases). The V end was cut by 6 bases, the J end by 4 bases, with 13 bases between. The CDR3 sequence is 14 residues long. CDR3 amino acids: CASSGTTTNQPQHF. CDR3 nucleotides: TGTGCCAGCAGCGGGACAACTACTAATCAGCCCCAGCATTTT.

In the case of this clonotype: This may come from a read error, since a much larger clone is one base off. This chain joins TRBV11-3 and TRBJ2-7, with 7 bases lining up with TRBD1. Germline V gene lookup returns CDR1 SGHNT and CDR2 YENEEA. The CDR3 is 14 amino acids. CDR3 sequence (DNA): TGTGCCAGCAGCTATCGGGACAGCACCTACGAGCAGCACTTC. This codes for CASSYRDSTYEQHF.

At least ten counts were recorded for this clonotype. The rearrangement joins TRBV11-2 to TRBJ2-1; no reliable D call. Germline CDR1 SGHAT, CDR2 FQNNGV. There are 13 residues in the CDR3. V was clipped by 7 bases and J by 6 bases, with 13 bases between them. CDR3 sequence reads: CASTTLQGNEQFF. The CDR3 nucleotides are TGTGCCAGCACCACTTTGCAAGGCAATGAGCAGTTCTTC. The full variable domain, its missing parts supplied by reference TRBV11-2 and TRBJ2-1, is EAGVAQSPRYKIIEKRQSVAFWCNPISGHATLYWYQQILGQGPKLLIQFQNNGVVDDSQLPKDRFSAERLKGVDSTLKIQPAKLEDSAVYLCASTTLQGNEQFFGPGTRLTVL.

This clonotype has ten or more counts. CDR3 protein: CSARDRTTSYNEQFF. CDR3 coding DNA: TGCAGTGCTAGAGATCGGACTACATCCTACAATGAGCAGTTCTTC. The chain employs TRBV20-1 and TRBJ2-1; weak D call: TRBD2 (6 bases). The CDR3 extends over 15 amino acids. The germline V gene encodes CDR1 DFQATT and CDR2 SNEGSKA (reference sequence). V lost 0 bases and J lost 1, with 10 bases in between.

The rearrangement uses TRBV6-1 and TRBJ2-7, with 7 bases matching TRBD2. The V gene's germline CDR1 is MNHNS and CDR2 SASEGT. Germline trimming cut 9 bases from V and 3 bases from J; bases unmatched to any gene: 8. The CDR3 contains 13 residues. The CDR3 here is CASPSGAVYEQYF. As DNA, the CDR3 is TGTGCCAGTCCTAGCGGAGCTGTCTACGAGCAGTACTTC.

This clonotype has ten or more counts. Here the CDR3 reads CASSPGQGRQPQHF. CDR3 in DNA: TGTGCCAGCAGCCCCGGACAGGGTAGGCAGCCCCAGCATTTT. The chain employs TRBV12-3 or TRBV12-4 and TRBJ1-5, with 8 bases fitting TRBD1. The CDR3 is 14 amino acids. Trimming took 6 bases from V and 7 from J; bases not matched to a gene: 8.

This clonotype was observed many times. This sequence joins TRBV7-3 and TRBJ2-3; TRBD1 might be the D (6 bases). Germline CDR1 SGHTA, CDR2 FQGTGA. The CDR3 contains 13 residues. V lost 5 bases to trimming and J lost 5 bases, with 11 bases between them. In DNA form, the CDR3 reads TGTGCCAGCAGCCCCCTAGGGGGAGATACGCAGTATTTT. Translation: CASSPLGGDTQYF.

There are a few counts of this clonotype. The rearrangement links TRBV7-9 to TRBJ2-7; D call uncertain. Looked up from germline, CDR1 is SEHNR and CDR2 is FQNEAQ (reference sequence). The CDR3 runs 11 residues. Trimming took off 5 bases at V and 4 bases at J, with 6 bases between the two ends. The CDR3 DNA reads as TGTGCCAGCAGCCGTTTGTACGAGCAGTACTTC. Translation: CASSRLYEQYF.

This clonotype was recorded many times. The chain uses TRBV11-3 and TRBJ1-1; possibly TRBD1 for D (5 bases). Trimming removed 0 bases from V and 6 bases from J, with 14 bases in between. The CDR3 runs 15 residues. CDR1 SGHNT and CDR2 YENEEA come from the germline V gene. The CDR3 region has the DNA TGTGCCAGCAGCTTAGAGGCAGGTTCGGGGGCTGAAGCTTTCTTT. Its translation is CASSLEAGSGAEAFF.